This T cell receptor beta chain was profiled in a study of blood T cell repertoires in COVID-19. Overall study context: Spain, Italy and the United States supplied samples that represented acute and convalescent COVID-19.

Germline V lookup: CDR1 PRHDT, CDR2 FYEKMQ (reference sequence). The CDR3 runs to 15 residues. The V and J ends lost 3 bases and 8 bases, in that order; junction bases with no gene match: 7. Authors' processing steps: Amplification of reference gene primers was used by the study to estimate nucleated cell counts. Data came from immunoSEQ multiplex PCR; TCRdb stores just in-frame clones and leaves some out. For V, J and clone size, that table is used; D and trimming come from the DNA. The data show tens of thousands of clones, 91% seen once. The chain uses TRBV13 and TRBJ1-3, with 10 bases matching TRBD1. What was sequenced was peripheral blood. The source of this sequence is a human donor with active COVID-19. The donor label of this sample is uncertain. The CDR3, as DNA: TGTGCCAGCAGCTTCCGGGACAGGGGAGGTGACACCATATATTTT. Residues: CASSFRDRGGDTIYF.